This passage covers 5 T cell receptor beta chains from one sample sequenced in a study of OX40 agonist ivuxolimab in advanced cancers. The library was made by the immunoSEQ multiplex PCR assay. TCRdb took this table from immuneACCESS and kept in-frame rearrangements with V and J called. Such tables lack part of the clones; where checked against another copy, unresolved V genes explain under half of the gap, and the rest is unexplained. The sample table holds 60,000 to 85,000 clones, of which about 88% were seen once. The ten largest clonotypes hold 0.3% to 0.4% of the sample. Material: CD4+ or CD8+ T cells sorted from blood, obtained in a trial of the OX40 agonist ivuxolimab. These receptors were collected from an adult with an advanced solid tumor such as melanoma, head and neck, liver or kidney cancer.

The CDR3 bases are TGCGCCAGCAGTAGGGACAGTTACGACAATGAGCAGTTCTTC. Its translation: CASSRDSYDNEQFF. The rearrangement uses TRBV5-1 and TRBJ2-1; TRBD1 matches at 7 bases. This CDR3 contains 14 residues. Trimming removed 5 bases from V and 5 bases from J; junction bases left unmatched: 7. Germline V gene lookup returns CDR1 SGHRS and CDR2 YFSETQ.

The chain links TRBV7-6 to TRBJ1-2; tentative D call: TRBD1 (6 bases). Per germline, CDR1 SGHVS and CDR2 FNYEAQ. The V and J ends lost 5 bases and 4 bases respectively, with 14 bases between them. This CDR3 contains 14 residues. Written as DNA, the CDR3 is TGTGCCAGCAGCCCGCCCGGGGGCGCCTATGGCTACACCTTC. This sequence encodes CASSPPGGAYGYTF.

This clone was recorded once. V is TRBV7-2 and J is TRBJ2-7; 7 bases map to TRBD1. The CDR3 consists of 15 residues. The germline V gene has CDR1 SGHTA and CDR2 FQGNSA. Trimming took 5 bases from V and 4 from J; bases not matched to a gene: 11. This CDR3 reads CASSLGTVPPYEQYF. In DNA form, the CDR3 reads TGTGCCAGCAGCCTTGGGACAGTCCCGCCGTACGAGCAGTACTTC.

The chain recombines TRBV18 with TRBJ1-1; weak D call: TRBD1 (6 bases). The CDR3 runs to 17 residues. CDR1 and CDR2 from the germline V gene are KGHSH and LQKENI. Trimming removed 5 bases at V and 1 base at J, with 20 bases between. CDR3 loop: CASSDRGGPPQNTEAFF. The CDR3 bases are TGTGCCAGCTCAGACCGGGGGGGCCCCCCCCAGAACACTGAAGCTTTCTTT. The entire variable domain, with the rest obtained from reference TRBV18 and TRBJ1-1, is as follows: NAGVMQNPRHLVRRRGQEARLRCSPMKGHSHVYWYRQLPEEGLKFMVYLQKENIIDESGMPKERFSAEFPKEGPSILRIQQVVRGDSAAYFCASSDRGGPPQNTEAFFGQGTRLTVV.

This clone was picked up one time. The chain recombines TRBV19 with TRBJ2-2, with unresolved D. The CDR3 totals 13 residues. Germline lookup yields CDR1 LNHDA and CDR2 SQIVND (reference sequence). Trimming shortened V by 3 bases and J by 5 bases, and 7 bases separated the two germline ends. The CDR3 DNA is TGTGCCAGTAGTATTCTGGGGACCGGGGAGCTGTTTTTT. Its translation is CASSILGTGELFF.